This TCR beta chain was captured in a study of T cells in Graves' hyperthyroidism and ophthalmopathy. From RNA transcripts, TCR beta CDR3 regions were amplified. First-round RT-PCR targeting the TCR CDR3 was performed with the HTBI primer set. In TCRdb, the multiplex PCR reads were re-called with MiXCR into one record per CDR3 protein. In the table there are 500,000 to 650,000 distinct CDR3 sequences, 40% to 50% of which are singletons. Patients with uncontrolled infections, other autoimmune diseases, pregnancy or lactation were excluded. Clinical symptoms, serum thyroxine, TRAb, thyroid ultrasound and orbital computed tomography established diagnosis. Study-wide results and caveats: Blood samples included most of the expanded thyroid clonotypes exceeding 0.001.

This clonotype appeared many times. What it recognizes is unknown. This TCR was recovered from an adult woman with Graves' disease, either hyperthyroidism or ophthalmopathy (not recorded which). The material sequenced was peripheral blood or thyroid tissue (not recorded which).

This CDR3 is CAISESRGLMNTEAFF. In DNA form, the CDR3 reads TGTGCCATCAGTGAGTCCAGGGGTCTGATGAACACTGAAGCTTTCTTT. V is TRBV10-3 and J is TRBJ1-1, with D perhaps matching TRBD1 (6 bases). The CDR3 runs 16 residues. CDR1 and CDR2 from the germline V gene are ENHRY and SYGVKD. Trimming left V 0 bases short and J 0 bases short, with 11 bases between.